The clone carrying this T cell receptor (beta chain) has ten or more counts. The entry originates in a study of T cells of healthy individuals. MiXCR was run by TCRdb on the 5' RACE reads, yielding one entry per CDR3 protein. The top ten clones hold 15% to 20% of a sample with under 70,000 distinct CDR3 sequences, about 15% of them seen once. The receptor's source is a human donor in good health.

In DNA form, the CDR3 reads TGTGCCAGTGGGACTAGAGGGATAATAGGGCAGTTCTTC. This translates into CASGTRGIIGQFF. The chain is built from TRBV27 and TRBJ2-1; 8 nucleotides align to TRBD2. This CDR3 is 13 amino acids long. Germline V gives CDR1 MNHEY, CDR2 SMNVEV (reference sequence). The junction had 13 bases not matched to a gene; V was cut back by 9 bases and J by 12 bases.